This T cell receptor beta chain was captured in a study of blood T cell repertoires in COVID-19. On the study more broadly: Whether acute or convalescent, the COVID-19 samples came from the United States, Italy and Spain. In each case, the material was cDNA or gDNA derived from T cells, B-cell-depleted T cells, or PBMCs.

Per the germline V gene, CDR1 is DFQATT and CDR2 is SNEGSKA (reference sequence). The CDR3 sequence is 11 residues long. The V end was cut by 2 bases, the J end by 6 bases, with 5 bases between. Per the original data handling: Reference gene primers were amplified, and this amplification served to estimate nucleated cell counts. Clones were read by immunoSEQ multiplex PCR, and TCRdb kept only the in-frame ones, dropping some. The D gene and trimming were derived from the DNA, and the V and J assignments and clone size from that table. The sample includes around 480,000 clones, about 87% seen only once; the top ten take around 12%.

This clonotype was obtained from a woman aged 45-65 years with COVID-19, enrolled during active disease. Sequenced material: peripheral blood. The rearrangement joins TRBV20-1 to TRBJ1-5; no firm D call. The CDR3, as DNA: TGCAGTGCTAGACGGAGTCAGCCCCAGCATTTT. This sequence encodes CSARRSQPQHF.